This TCR beta chain was found in a study of blood T cell repertoires in COVID-19. Study background: The origin of the acute and convalescent COVID-19 samples was the United States, Italy and Spain. From T cells, B-cell-depleted T cells, or PBMCs came the material, which was cDNA or gDNA.

Authors' processing steps: Nucleated cell counts were estimated from reference gene primer amplification. The data were produced by immunoSEQ multiplex PCR, yet TCRdb's version contains in-frame clones alone and is incomplete. V and J calls plus clone size are reproduced from that table; the DNA served to infer D and trimming. The sample has around 620,000 clones; about 90% are singletons. Losses at the gene ends were 2 bases for V and 4 bases for J; bases not matched to a gene: 4. The CDR3 has 14 residues. Germline V lookup: CDR1 MNHNY, CDR2 SVGAGI (reference sequence). The V and J genes are TRBV6-6 and TRBJ1-1; 7 bases agree with TRBD1. Sequencing input: peripheral blood. The sequence was obtained from a woman aged 18-29 years with acute or convalescent COVID-19. The CDR3 DNA follows: TGTGCCAGCAGTTACGAGGGGGCGCGCACTGAAGCTTTCTTT. Translation gives CASSYEGARTEAFF.